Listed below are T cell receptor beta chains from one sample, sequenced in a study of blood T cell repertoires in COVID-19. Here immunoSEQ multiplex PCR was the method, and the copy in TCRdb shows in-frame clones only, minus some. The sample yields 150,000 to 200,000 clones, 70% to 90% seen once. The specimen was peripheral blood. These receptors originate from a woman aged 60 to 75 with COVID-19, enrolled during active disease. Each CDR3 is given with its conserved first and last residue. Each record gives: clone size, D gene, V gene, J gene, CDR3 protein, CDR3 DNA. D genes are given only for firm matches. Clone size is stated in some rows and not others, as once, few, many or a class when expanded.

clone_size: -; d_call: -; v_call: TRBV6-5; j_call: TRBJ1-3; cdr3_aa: CASRPQGSGNTIYF; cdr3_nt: TGTGCCAGCAGACCTCAGGGGTCCGGAAACACCATATATTTT
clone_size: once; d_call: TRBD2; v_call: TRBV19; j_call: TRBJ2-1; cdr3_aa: CASSRYSGVDEQFF; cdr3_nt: TGTGCCAGTAGTAGGTACAGCGGGGTCGATGAGCAGTTCTTC
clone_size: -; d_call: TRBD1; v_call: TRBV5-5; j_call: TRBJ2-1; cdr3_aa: CASNRDSGPVGQFF; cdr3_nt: TGTGCCAGCAACCGGGACAGTGGACCTGTGGGGCAGTTCTTC
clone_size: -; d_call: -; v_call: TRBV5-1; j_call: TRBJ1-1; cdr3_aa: CASSIDSAGTEAFF; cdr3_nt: TGCGCCAGCAGCATCGACAGTGCGGGGACTGAAGCTTTCTTT
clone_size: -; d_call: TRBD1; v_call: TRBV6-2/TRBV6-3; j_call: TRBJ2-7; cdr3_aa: CASSYGGTGSYEQYF; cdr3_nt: TGTGCCAGCAGTTACGGGGGGACAGGCTCCTACGAGCAGTACTTC
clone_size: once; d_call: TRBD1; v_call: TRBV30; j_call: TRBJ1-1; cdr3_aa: CAWRYTGGQAFF; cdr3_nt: TGTGCCTGGAGGTATACAGGGGGCCAAGCTTTCTTT
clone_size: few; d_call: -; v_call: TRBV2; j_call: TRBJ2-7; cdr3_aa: CASSERDRFYEQYF; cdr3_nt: TGTGCCAGCAGTGAAAGAGACAGATTCTACGAGCAGTACTTC
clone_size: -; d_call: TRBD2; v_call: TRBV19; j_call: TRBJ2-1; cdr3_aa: CASRGTSGTSYNEQFF; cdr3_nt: TGTGCCAGTAGGGGGACTAGCGGGACCTCCTACAATGAGCAGTTCTTC
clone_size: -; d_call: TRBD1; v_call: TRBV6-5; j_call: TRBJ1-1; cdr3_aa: CASLRDSYTEAFF; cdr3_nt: TGTGCCAGCCTCCGGGACAGCTACACTGAAGCTTTCTTT
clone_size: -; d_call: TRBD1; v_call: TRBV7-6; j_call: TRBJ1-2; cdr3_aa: CASSRQEGQGGGYTF; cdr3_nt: TGTGCCAGCAGCCGACAGGAGGGACAGGGAGGAGGCTACACCTTC
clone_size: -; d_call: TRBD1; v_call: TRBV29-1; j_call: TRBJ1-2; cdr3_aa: CSVEGGGDGYTF; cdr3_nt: TGCAGCGTTGAAGGAGGGGGCGACGGCTACACCTTC
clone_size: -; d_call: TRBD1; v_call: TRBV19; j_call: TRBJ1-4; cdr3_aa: CASRRQGAGDYEKLFF; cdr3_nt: TGTGCCAGTAGGAGACAGGGGGCGGGAGACTACGAAAAACTGTTTTTT
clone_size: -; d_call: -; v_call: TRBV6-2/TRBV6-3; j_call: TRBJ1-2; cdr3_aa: CASSTGQRWGYTF; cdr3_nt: TGTGCCAGCAGTACAGGTCAGCGTTGGGGCTACACCTTC
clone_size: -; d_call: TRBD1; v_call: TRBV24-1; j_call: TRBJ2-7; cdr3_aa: CATRGQGIEQYF; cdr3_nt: TGTGCCACCAGGGGACAGGGGATCGAGCAGTACTTC
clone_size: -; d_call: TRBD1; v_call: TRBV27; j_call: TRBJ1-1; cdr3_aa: CASSYDRVGRTEAFF; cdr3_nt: TGTGCCAGCAGTTACGACAGGGTAGGTCGGACTGAAGCTTTCTTT
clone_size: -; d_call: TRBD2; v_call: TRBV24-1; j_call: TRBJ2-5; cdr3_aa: CATSDSGTSVKETQYF; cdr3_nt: TGTGCCACCAGTGATTCCGGGACTAGCGTTAAAGAGACCCAGTACTTC
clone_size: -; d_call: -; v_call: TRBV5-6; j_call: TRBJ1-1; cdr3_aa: CASSLLAEAFF; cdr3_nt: TGTGCCAGCAGCTTGCTCGCTGAAGCTTTCTTT
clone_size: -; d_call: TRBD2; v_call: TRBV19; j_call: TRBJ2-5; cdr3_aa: CASSMQGGQSETQYF; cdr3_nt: TGTGCCAGTAGTATGCAGGGAGGGCAATCCGAGACCCAGTACTTC
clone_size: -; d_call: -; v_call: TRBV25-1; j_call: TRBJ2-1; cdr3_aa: CASTRDLGSYNEQFF; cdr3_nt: TGTGCCAGCACTCGGGACTTAGGCTCCTACAATGAGCAGTTCTTC
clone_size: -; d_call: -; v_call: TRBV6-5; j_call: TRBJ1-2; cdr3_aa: CASSYSITVLGGYTF; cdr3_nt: TGTGCCAGCAGTTACTCGATAACCGTACTGGGCGGCTACACCTTC
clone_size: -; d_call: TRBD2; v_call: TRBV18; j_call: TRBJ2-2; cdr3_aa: CASSPVGGSTGELFF; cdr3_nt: TGTGCCAGCTCACCGGTGGGAGGGAGCACCGGGGAGCTGTTTTTT
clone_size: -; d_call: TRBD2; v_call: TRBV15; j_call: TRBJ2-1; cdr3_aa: CATSRDSRLAGNKRSSYNEQFF; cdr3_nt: TGTGCCACCAGCAGAGATTCTAGACTAGCGGGAAACAAAAGGAGCTCCTACAATGAGCAGTTCTTC
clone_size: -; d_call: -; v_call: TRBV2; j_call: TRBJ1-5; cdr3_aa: CASGRGSNQPQHF; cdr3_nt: TGTGCCAGCGGGCGAGGGAGCAATCAGCCCCAGCATTTT
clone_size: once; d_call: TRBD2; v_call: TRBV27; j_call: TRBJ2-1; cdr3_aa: CASSLINSGGRNEQFF; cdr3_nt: TGTGCCAGCAGTTTAATTAATTCGGGAGGTCGGAATGAGCAGTTCTTC
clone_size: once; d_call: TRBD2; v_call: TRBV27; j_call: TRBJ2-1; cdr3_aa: CASSLGVRGRSEQFF; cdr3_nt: TGTGCCAGCAGTTTGGGTGTTCGCGGGAGAAGTGAGCAGTTCTTC
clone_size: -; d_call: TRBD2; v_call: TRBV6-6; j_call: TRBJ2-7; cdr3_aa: CASSYSGGSSYEQYF; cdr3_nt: TGTGCCAGCAGTTACTCTGGCGGGAGCTCCTACGAGCAGTACTTC
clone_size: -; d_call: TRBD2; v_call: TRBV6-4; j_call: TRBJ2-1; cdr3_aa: CASSDGTSGINEQFF; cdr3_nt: TGTGCCAGCAGTGACGGGACTAGCGGGATCAATGAGCAGTTCTTC
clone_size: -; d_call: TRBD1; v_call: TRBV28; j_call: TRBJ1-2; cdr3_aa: CASSSGGGYGYTF; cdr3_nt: TGTGCCAGCAGTTCAGGGGGCGGCTATGGCTACACCTTC
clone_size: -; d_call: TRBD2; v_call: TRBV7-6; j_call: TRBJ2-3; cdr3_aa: CASSLGAGAPDTQYF; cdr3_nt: TGTGCCAGCAGCTTAGGGGCGGGAGCCCCAGATACGCAGTATTTT
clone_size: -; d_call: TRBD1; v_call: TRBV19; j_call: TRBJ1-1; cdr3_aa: CATQGGTEAFF; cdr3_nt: TGTGCCACGCAGGGGGGCACTGAAGCTTTCTTT
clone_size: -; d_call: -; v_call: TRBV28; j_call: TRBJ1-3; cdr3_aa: CASSLQGTGNTIYF; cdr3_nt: TGTGCCAGCAGTTTACAGGGAACTGGAAACACCATATATTTT
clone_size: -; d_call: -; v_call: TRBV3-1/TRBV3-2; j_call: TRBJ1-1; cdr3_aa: CASSYTGGVMNTEAFF; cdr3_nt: TGTGCCAGCAGCTACACCGGGGGGGTAATGAACACTGAAGCTTTCTTT